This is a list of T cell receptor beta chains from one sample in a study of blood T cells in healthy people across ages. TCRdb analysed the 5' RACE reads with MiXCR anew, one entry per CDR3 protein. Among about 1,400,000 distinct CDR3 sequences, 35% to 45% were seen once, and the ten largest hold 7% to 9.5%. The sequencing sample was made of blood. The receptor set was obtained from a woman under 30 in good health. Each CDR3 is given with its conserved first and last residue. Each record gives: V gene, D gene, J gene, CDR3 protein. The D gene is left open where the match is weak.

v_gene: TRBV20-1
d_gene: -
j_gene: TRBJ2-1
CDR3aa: CSAPSGHSSSYNEQFF

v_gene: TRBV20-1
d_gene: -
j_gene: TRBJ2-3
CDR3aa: CSARVVGRISTDTQYF

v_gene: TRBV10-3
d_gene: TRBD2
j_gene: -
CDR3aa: CAIRAGGGGAYEQYF

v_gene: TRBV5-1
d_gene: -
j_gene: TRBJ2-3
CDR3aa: CASSLVSGSGPDTQYF

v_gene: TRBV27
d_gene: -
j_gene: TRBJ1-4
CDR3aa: CASKTTNEKLFF

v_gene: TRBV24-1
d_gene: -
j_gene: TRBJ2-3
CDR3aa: CATSDSLDTQYF

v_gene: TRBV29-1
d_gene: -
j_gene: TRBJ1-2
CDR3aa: CSPWPVQGSYGYTF

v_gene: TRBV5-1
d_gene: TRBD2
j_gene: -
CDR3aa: CASSTSGAYNEQYF

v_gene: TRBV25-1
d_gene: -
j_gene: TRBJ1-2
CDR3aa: CASSDYDPQGGYTF

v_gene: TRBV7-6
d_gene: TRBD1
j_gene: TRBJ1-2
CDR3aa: CASSQGADGYTF

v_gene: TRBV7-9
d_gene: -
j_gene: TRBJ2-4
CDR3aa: CASSAPATGTKGNIQYF

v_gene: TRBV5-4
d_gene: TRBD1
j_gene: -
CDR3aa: CASSLGFRDRESKGEKETQFF

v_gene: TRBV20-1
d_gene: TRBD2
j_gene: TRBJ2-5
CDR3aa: CSARGVGLAGSETQYF

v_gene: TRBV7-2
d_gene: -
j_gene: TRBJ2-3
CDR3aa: CASSFRSGRTDTQYF

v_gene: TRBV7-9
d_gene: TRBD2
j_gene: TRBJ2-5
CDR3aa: CASSLVRGSQETQYF

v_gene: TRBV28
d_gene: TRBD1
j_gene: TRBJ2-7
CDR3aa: CASRRYRGLSYEQYF

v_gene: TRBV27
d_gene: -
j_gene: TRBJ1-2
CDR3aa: CASSVKGNYGYTF